The 23 T cell receptor beta chains reported below all come from one sample, sequenced in a study of CD8+ T cells in alopecia areata (dated by TCRdb to between 2017 and 2018). The library was produced with the immunoSEQ multiplex PCR assay. RNA was extracted from all samples and reverse transcribed into cDNA, which served as template for TCR sequencing. Sourced from immuneACCESS, this table was stored by TCRdb with only in-frame sequences that have V and J called. A share of the clones is absent; for the studies checked, an unresolved V gene accounts for under half, and the remainder has no known explanation. This sample lists 150,000 to 200,000 clones; around 55% were detected once. In total, the top ten clones hold around 4.8% of the sample. Sequenced: CD4+ T cells sorted from blood. The receptors were sampled from a human donor in good health.

This chain joins TRBV25-1 and TRBJ1-1; D call uncertain. CDR1 and CDR2 (germline): MGHDK, SYGVNS. V was clipped by 6 bases and J by 2 bases, with 7 bases between them. CDR3 length: 12 amino acids. Here the CDR3 reads CASSNINTEAFF. The CDR3 bases are TGTGCCAGCAGCAACATAAACACTGAAGCTTTCTTT.

The V call is TRBV15, the J call TRBJ1-2; D not certain. The CDR3 is 12 residues long. In germline, CDR1 is LNHNV, CDR2 YYDKDF (reference sequence). V dropped 4 bases and J dropped 4 bases, with 7 bases sitting between them. CDR3 residues: CATSTSTYGYTF. CDR3 coding DNA: TGTGCCACCAGCACAAGTACCTATGGCTACACCTTC.

The V call is TRBV5-1, the J call TRBJ2-7; D is ambiguous. V gave up 4 bases and J gave up 8 bases, with 10 bases separating them. CDR3 size: 11 residues. Per the germline V gene, CDR1 is SGHRS and CDR2 is YFSETQ. CDR3 residues: CASSRSGKQYF. The DNA of the CDR3 is TGCGCCAGCAGCAGATCAGGAAAGCAGTACTTC. Filled out from reference TRBV5-1 and TRBJ2-7, the complete variable domain reads KAGVTQTPRYLIKTRGQQVTLSCSPISGHRSVSWYQQTPGQGLQFLFEYFSETQRNKGNFPGRFSGRQFSNSRSEMNVSTLELGDSALYLCASSRSGKQYFGPGTRLTVT.

CDR3 DNA sequence: TGTGCCAGCAGCCCACCGGGACAGCCAAATGAAAAACTGTTTTTT. It encodes CASSPPGQPNEKLFF. This chain links TRBV7-9 with TRBJ1-4; 7 positions agree with TRBD1. The CDR3 spans 15 residues. V shed 5 bases, J shed 5 bases, and the junction held 8 bases outside the gene matches. Germline V gene data show CDR1 as SEHNR and CDR2 as FQNEAQ (reference sequence).

The chain uses TRBV5-1 and TRBJ2-5; 8 nucleotides align to TRBD2. V lost 1 base to trimming and J lost 4 bases; unmatched junction nucleotides: 6. CDR3 length equals 15 residues. Per germline, CDR1 SGHRS and CDR2 YFSETQ. For the CDR3, the DNA is TGCGCCAGCAGCTTGTCCGCCGCGGGAGGAGAGACCCAGTACTTC. Translated: CASSLSAAGGETQYF.

This clone turned up a few times. V usage is TRBV6-5 and J usage is TRBJ1-1, with unresolved D. Trimming shortened V by 6 bases and J by 5 bases, and 16 bases separated the two germline ends. The CDR3 is 14 residues long. Germline CDR1 reads MNHEY; CDR2 reads SVGAGI. The CDR3 sequence is CASRTRGLLTEAFF. For the CDR3, the DNA is TGTGCCAGCAGGACCCGAGGGTTGTTAACTGAAGCTTTCTTT.

The J gene is TRBJ2-3, the V gene TRBV29-1, with a possible D match to TRBD1 (6 bases). Germline CDR1 and CDR2: SQVTM and ANQGSEA. V dropped 3 bases and J dropped 6 bases, with 10 bases sitting between them. This CDR3 has 12 residues. CDR3 sequence reads: CSVDPGADTQYF. DNA of the CDR3: TGCAGCGTTGACCCAGGGGCCGATACGCAGTATTTT.

The CDR3 region has the DNA TGCGCCAGCAGCTCGGTGGGGACGGATACGCAGTATTTT. This sequence encodes CASSSVGTDTQYF. The rearrangement uses TRBV5-1 and TRBJ2-3; either TRBD1 or TRBD2 may supply D (5 bases each). The CDR3 has 13 residues. V lost 3 bases, J lost 6 bases, and 11 bases lay in between. Germline loops: CDR1 SGHRS, CDR2 YFSETQ.

This clone has a handful of counts. The same CDR3 is also encoded by other DNA sequences in this sample. This chain uses TRBV19 with TRBJ1-5; a possible D gene is TRBD1 (5 bases). Germline CDR1 is LNHDA and CDR2 is SQIVND (reference sequence). Trimming cost V 6 bases and J 1 base, with 10 bases left between them. This CDR3 is 14 amino acids long. CDR3 nucleotides: TGTGCCAGTAGACTCCAGGGAAGCAATCAGCCCCAGCATTTT. It encodes CASRLQGSNQPQHF.

This clone was counted between two and nine times. The gene calls are TRBV7-2 and TRBJ2-2; 8 nucleotides match TRBD2. Germline loops: CDR1 SGHTA, CDR2 FQGNSA. V shed 2 bases and J 2 bases; nucleotides not matched to a gene: 4. This CDR3 has 16 residues. In DNA, the CDR3 is TGTGCCAGCAGCTTAAGCGGGAGCCTCAACACCGGGGAGCTGTTTTTT. Translating gives CASSLSGSLNTGELFF.

This clone was counted between two and nine times. This CDR3 is also generated by other DNA sequences in the sample. This chain uses TRBV5-1 with TRBJ2-7; 7 nucleotides match TRBD2. Trimming removed 3 bases from V and 3 bases from J; junction bases left unmatched: 3. The CDR3 runs 13 residues. CDR1 SGHRS and CDR2 YFSETQ come from the germline V gene. This chain's CDR3 is CASSSGGSYEQYF. The CDR3 DNA reads as TGCGCCAGCAGCTCCGGCGGGAGCTACGAGCAGTACTTC.

The chain links TRBV28 to TRBJ1-1; a weak D match, TRBD1 (5 bases). With 5 bases removed from V and 10 bases from J, the gap between germline ends came to 14 bases. Germline lookup yields CDR1 MDHEN and CDR2 SYDVKM. The CDR3 is 12 amino acids. CDR3 in amino acids: CASSGDVISAFF. The CDR3 nucleotides read TGTGCCAGCAGTGGGGACGTCATTTCAGCTTTCTTT.

The chain uses TRBV15 and TRBJ2-6, with a possible D match to TRBD1 (6 bases). CDR3 length: 16 amino acids. The germline V gene has CDR1 LNHNV and CDR2 YYDKDF (reference sequence). Trimming stripped 1 base from V and 1 base from J, with 8 bases between. For the CDR3, the DNA is TGTGCCACCAGCAGAGCTCAGGGGTCTGGGGCCAACGTCCTGACTTTC. Translating it yields CATSRAQGSGANVLTF.

This rearrangement joins TRBV5-1 to TRBJ2-3, with 7 bases matching TRBD2. The CDR3 is 13 residues long. V was pared by 5 bases and J by 4 bases, with 4 bases of the junction left unmatched. Germline values: CDR1 SGHRS, CDR2 YFSETQ. The CDR3 is CASRRESPDTQYF. The DNA of the CDR3 is TGCGCCAGCAGGCGGGAGTCACCAGATACGCAGTATTTT.

This clone was picked up a small number of times. This chain links TRBV29-1 with TRBJ2-7, with TRBD2 identical over 13 bases. Germline values: CDR1 SQVTM, CDR2 ANQGSEA. After removal of 4 bases from V and 6 bases from J, the junction contained 18 bases not matched to a gene. CDR3 length: 18 amino acids. The chain's CDR3 is CSVVGVQGLAGVGGEQYF. The CDR3 bases are TGCAGCGTTGTGGGCGTACAAGGACTAGCGGGAGTCGGAGGCGAGCAGTACTTC.

This clone was counted between two and nine times. The genes are TRBV14 and TRBJ2-7; D gene unclear. This CDR3 has 12 residues. Germline-derived CDR1 and CDR2 are SGHDN and FVKESK. The ends were cut back, 3 bases at V and 2 bases at J, with 5 bases in the middle. CDR3 sequence (DNA): TGTGCCAGCAGCCATGATACCTACGAGCAGTACTTC. Encoded protein: CASSHDTYEQYF.

V and J are TRBV29-1 and TRBJ2-5; the D is unclear. Germline V CDR1 and CDR2: SQVTM, ANQGSEA. The CDR3 is 10 amino acids. Trimming removed 7 bases at V and 4 bases at J, with 7 bases between. In nucleotides, the CDR3 is TGCAGCGGTCGAATAGAGACCCAGTACTTC. This gives the protein CSGRIETQYF.

This chain links TRBV5-4 with TRBJ2-2, with 8 positions matching TRBD1. The CDR3 covers 16 residues. Germline V gene sequence: CDR1 SGHNT, CDR2 YYREEE (reference sequence). The V gene end was trimmed by 2 bases and the J gene end by 5 bases; junction bases not matched to a gene: 8. As DNA, the CDR3 is TGTGCCAGCAGCTTAGAGCAGGGGGCGCGAACCGGGGAGCTGTTTTTT. Its protein is CASSLEQGARTGELFF.

Remarks on this clone: Distinct nucleotide sequences in the sample also encode this CDR3. The chain joins TRBV2 to TRBJ2-5; TRBD1 agrees at 8 bases. V gave up 2 bases and J gave up 5 bases; unmatched junction bases: 4. The CDR3 runs to 14 residues. Germline values: CDR1 SNHLY, CDR2 FYNNEI. For the CDR3, the DNA is TGTGCCAGCAGTGAACCGGCAGGGGGCGAGACCCAGTACTTC. This gives the protein CASSEPAGGETQYF.

This sequence joins TRBV5-1 and TRBJ1-4; the D gene is possibly TRBD1 (5 bases). The germline CDR1 and CDR2 sequences are SGHRS and YFSETQ. Trimming cost V 4 bases and J 5 bases, with 15 bases left between them. This CDR3 is 15 amino acids long. CDR3 region: CASSPTGTGNEKLFF. DNA of the CDR3: TGCGCCAGCAGCCCTACCGGGACCGGGAATGAAAAACTGTTTTTT. Full variable domain (rest looked up from reference TRBV5-1 and TRBJ1-4): KAGVTQTPRYLIKTRGQQVTLSCSPISGHRSVSWYQQTPGQGLQFLFEYFSETQRNKGNFPGRFSGRQFSNSRSEMNVSTLELGDSALYLCASSPTGTGNEKLFFGSGTQLSVL.

CDR3 sequence reads: CASSQVNTEAFF. CDR3 nucleotide sequence: TGTGCCAGCTCACAAGTTAACACTGAAGCTTTCTTT. This chain uses TRBV18 with TRBJ1-1; D unclear. Between the trimmed V and J ends, which lost 4 bases and 2 bases, there was a span of 5 bases. This CDR3 has 12 amino acids. The V gene's germline CDR1 is KGHSH and CDR2 LQKENI.

The genes are TRBV18 and TRBJ1-5; TRBD1 might be the D (6 bases). Germline V gives CDR1 KGHSH, CDR2 LQKENI. The CDR3 sequence is 14 residues long. V gave up 2 bases and J gave up 5 bases, with 10 bases separating them. The CDR3 here is CASSPGQNDQPQHF. CDR3 DNA: TGTGCCAGCTCACCAGGACAGAACGATCAGCCCCAGCATTTT.

The CDR3 nucleotides are TGCGCCAGCAGCCACCCCGTGGCTGCCAAATACGAGCAGTACTTC. Residues: CASSHPVAAKYEQYF. V gene TRBV4-1 combines with J gene TRBJ2-7; the D is unclear. The germline V and J ends were trimmed by 3 bases and 4 bases, with 16 bases remaining between them. The germline CDR1 and CDR2 sequences are MGHRA and YSYEKL. The CDR3 is made up of 15 amino acids.